This T cell receptor beta chain was obtained from a study of blood T cell repertoires in COVID-19. For the study at large: Whether acute or convalescent, the COVID-19 samples came from the United States, Italy and Spain. T cells, B-cell-depleted T cells, or PBMCs supplied cDNA or gDNA.

Original processing notes: Counts of nucleated cells, estimated from reference gene primer amplification, were obtained. Sequenced by immunoSEQ multiplex PCR; TCRdb stores in-frame clones only, minus some. V, J and clone size were drawn from that table, and D and trimming were deduced from the DNA. Among about 99,000 clones listed, around 90% were seen once. This clone occurred a few times. This receptor was identified in a human donor in a cohort sampled during active COVID-19. Sequenced sample: peripheral blood.

The CDR3 DNA reads TGTGCCAGCAGTGACCGGACAGGTTTCAATCAGCCCCAGCATTTT. This encodes CASSDRTGFNQPQHF. This chain joins TRBV6-1 and TRBJ1-5; 7 bases fit TRBD1. After removal of 3 bases from V and 3 bases from J, the junction contained 5 bases not matched to a gene. The CDR3 has 15 residues. Germline CDR1 reads MNHNS; CDR2 reads SASEGT.